This passage covers 29 T cell receptor beta chains from one sample sequenced in a study of healthy donors' naive CD4 and CD8 T cells. A linear amplification protocol produced the TCR libraries from approximately 460 ng of total RNA. TCRdb redid the calling of the reads with MiXCR, one entry per CDR3 protein. This sample has about 180,000 distinct CDR3 sequences, with 65% to 75% found just once. Sequences were obtained from naive CD4+ and CD8+ T cells sorted from blood, pooled from several donors. Receptors were obtained from a pool of human donors in good health; the sample pools cells from several healthy donors.

The chain is built from TRBV6-2 or TRBV6-3 and TRBJ2-1; 10 nucleotides line up with TRBD2. The CDR3 length is 15 residues. CDR1 and CDR2 (germline): MNHEY, SVGEGT. V was pared by 6 bases and J by 1 base, with 3 bases of the junction left unmatched. CDR3 protein: CASSRTSGSYNEQFF. CDR3 sequence (DNA): TGTGCCAGCAGCAGGACTAGCGGTTCCTACAATGAGCAGTTCTTC.

This clonotype was recorded once. The chain couples TRBV11-1 to TRBJ2-7; either TRBD1 or TRBD2 may supply D (5 bases each). Trimming cost V 4 bases and J 3 bases, with 16 bases left between them. CDR3 length: 15 residues. CDR1 and CDR2 (germline): SGHAT, FQDESV (reference sequence). The CDR3 is CASSSGTALIYEQYF. The CDR3 DNA follows: TGTGCCAGCAGCTCCGGGACGGCGCTTATCTACGAGCAGTACTTC.

In this sample, this clonotype turned up a few times. The V call is TRBV19, the J call TRBJ1-1; D call uncertain. Per germline, CDR1 LNHDA and CDR2 SQIVND (reference sequence). The CDR3 loop spans 13 amino acids. Deletions cut 6 bases from V and 2 bases from J, with 10 bases between. DNA for the CDR3: TGTGCCAGTAGCAAGACAAGAAACACTGAAGCTTTCTTT. This sequence encodes CASSKTRNTEAFF.

This clonotype was detected only once. V gene TRBV10-3 combines with J gene TRBJ2-5; 8 bases line up with TRBD2. This CDR3 is 18 amino acids long. The germline gives CDR1 ENHRY, CDR2 SYGVKD. V shed 3 bases and J 5 bases; nucleotides not matched to a gene: 17. The CDR3 loop is CAISDRSRSGMNGETQYF. The CDR3 nucleotides read TGTGCCATCAGTGACCGTTCACGTAGCGGGATGAACGGGGAGACCCAGTACTTC.

This clonotype was counted between two and nine times. The genes are TRBV24-1 and TRBJ1-5; D is possibly TRBD1 (6 bases). This CDR3 contains 15 residues. Looked up from germline, CDR1 is KGHDR and CDR2 is SFDVKD. V shed 3 bases and J shed 6 bases, with 14 bases lying between them. CDR3 sequence reads: CATSDTDSEFQPQHF. Here the CDR3 DNA reads TGTGCCACCAGTGATACGGACAGCGAGTTTCAGCCCCAGCATTTT.

This clonotype occurred a few times. V and J are TRBV29-1 and TRBJ2-5; 13 bases are a match to TRBD2. Germline CDR1 SQVTM, CDR2 ANQGSEA. Germline trimming cut 5 bases from V and 2 bases from J; bases unmatched to any gene: 2. This CDR3 is built from 14 residues. CDR3 bases: TGCAGCGTTATACTAGCGGGAGGGCAAGAGACCCAGTACTTC. Translation: CSVILAGGQETQYF.

The chain links TRBV29-1 to TRBJ1-1; TRBD1 matches 7 bases. CDR3 length equals 14 residues. Germline assignment: CDR1 SQVTM and CDR2 ANQGSEA. V lost 7 bases, J lost 1 base, and 9 bases stayed unmatched. Here the CDR3 DNA reads TGCAGCGCTTTATCCCGGGACAGGAACACTGAAGCTTTCTTT. It specifies CSALSRDRNTEAFF.

The chain links TRBV30 to TRBJ2-1; D possibly uses TRBD1 or TRBD2 (5 bases each). The V gene lost 4 bases and the J gene lost 1 base, with 8 bases spanning the gap. Germline CDR1 reads GTSNPN; CDR2 reads SVGIG (reference sequence). This CDR3 spans 13 amino acids. The CDR3 coding sequence is TGTGCCTGGACAGGGAGTTCCTACAATGAGCAGTTCTTC. Residues: CAWTGSSYNEQFF.

The CDR3 spells CAWSKAENTEAFF. In DNA, the CDR3 is TGTGCCTGGAGCAAAGCCGAGAACACTGAAGCTTTCTTT. The V gene is TRBV30, the J gene TRBJ1-1; no firm D call. The germline V gene encodes CDR1 GTSNPN and CDR2 SVGIG (reference sequence). With 3 bases removed from V and 1 base from J, the gap between germline ends came to 9 bases. The CDR3 extends over 13 amino acids.

With regard to this clonotype: At one of its ends the junction is not consistent with the germline gene, which may arise from a read error. The V gene is TRBV19, the J gene TRBJ2-3; tentative D call: TRBD1 (5 bases). The CDR3 length is 14 residues. Per the germline V gene, CDR1 is LNHDA and CDR2 is SQIVND (reference sequence). The CDR3 sequence is CASRDRGSTDTRYF. The CDR3, as DNA: TGTGCCAGTAGGGATAGGGGAAGCACAGATACGCGGTATTTT.

The genes are TRBV19 and TRBJ2-7; D could derive from TRBD1 or TRBD2 (5 bases each). Looked up from germline, CDR1 is LNHDA and CDR2 is SQIVND (reference sequence). CDR3 length equals 15 residues. Trimming took off 7 bases at V and 0 bases at J, with 16 bases between the two ends. The CDR3 protein is CASKPRDGISYEQYF. CDR3 DNA sequence: TGTGCCAGTAAACCCCGGGACGGGATCTCCTACGAGCAGTACTTC.

The chain carries TRBV29-1 and TRBJ2-1; D perhaps matches TRBD2 (5 bases). Trimming left V 7 bases short and J 9 bases short, with 10 bases between. The CDR3 runs to 10 residues. Germline V lookup: CDR1 SQVTM, CDR2 ANQGSEA. The CDR3 sequence: CSAFSVEQFF. The CDR3 DNA reads as TGCAGCGCCTTTAGCGTTGAGCAGTTCTTC.

The chain couples TRBV27 to TRBJ2-7; 9 bases fit TRBD1. Trimming removed 5 bases from V and 5 bases from J; junction bases left unmatched: 4. Germline CDR1 MNHEY, CDR2 SMNVEV (reference sequence). This CDR3 is 13 amino acids long. DNA of the CDR3: TGTGCCAGCAGTATGGGACAGGGCAACGAGCAGTACTTC. The encoded protein is CASSMGQGNEQYF.

The table lists this clonotype with a few counts. This rearrangement joins TRBV6-6 to TRBJ2-5, with 12 bases that match TRBD2. With 5 bases clipped from V and 1 base from J, the junction kept 5 bases outside the gene matches. The CDR3 loop spans 16 amino acids. Germline V gene sequence: CDR1 MNHNY, CDR2 SVGAGI (reference sequence). The CDR3 reads CASSLPTSGGQETQYF. CDR3 sequence (DNA): TGTGCCAGCAGTCTACCGACTAGCGGGGGCCAAGAGACCCAGTACTTC.

The gene calls are TRBV6-5 and TRBJ1-5, with D uncertain. The CDR3 is made up of 13 amino acids. CDR1 is MNHEY and CDR2 is SVGAGI in the germline V gene. The V gene lost 5 bases and the J gene lost 4 bases, with 9 bases spanning the gap. The CDR3 spells CASSPRRNQPQHF. CDR3 DNA: TGTGCCAGCAGTCCCCGGCGGAATCAGCCCCAGCATTTT.

The chain has TRBV5-6 and TRBJ2-1; D assignment may be TRBD1 or TRBD2 (6 bases each). The CDR3 loop spans 17 amino acids. Trimming pared 4 bases from V and 5 bases from J, leaving 22 bases between. The germline CDR1 and CDR2 sequences are SGHDT and YYEEEE. The CDR3 DNA follows: TGTGCCAGCAGCCCGGGGGCAGTCCAGCCACCCAACAATGAGCAGTTCTTC. It yields the protein CASSPGAVQPPNNEQFF.

CDR3 loop: CASSLGILYEQYF. The CDR3 DNA reads as TGTGCCAGCAGTTTAGGGATCCTCTACGAGCAGTACTTC. V is TRBV27 and J is TRBJ2-7; D is undetermined. The V gene lost 2 bases and the J gene lost 3 bases, with 8 bases spanning the gap. Germline CDR1 MNHEY, CDR2 SMNVEV (reference sequence). The CDR3 covers 13 residues.

Worth noting for this clonotype: The junction and the germline gene differ at one end; a read error may be behind it. The gene calls are TRBV19 and TRBJ2-1; 7 positions agree with TRBD1. This CDR3 is built from 13 residues. The germline CDR1 and CDR2 sequences are LNHDA and SQIVND (reference sequence). The CDR3 DNA reads as TGTGCCAGCAGTACAGGGGAGTGGAATGAGCAGTTCTTC. It is translated as CASSTGEWNEQFF.

This clonotype was seen only once. The chain employs TRBV11-2 and TRBJ2-7, with D tentatively TRBD1 or TRBD2 (5 bases each). Germline values: CDR1 SGHAT, CDR2 FQNNGV. V was pared by 3 bases and J by 8 bases, with 23 bases between. The CDR3 sequence is 16 residues long. CDR3 sequence: CASSFLSSHTPGQQYF. The CDR3 nucleotides are TGTGCCAGCAGCTTCCTCTCTTCCCATACTCCGGGACAGCAGTACTTC.

The chain couples TRBV29-1 to TRBJ2-1, with D hard to call. CDR3 length: 13 residues. The germline V gene encodes CDR1 SQVTM and CDR2 ANQGSEA. Trimming cost V 3 bases and J 0 bases, with 6 bases left between them. CDR3 in DNA: TGCAGCGTTGATGCTAGCTCCTACAATGAGCAGTTCTTC. Translation gives CSVDASSYNEQFF.

This chain connects TRBV12-3 or TRBV12-4 to TRBJ1-3, with a tentative D call TRBD1 (5 bases). This CDR3 comprises 14 residues. Trimming removed 8 bases at V and 0 bases at J, with 11 bases between. CDR3 bases: TGTGCCAGCGGTCAGGGAAGCTCTGGAAACACCATATATTTT. It specifies CASGQGSSGNTIYF.

CDR3 bases: TGTGCCAGCAGTTTCCAGGGCAACAATCAGCCCCAGCATTTT. Residues: CASSFQGNNQPQHF. The V call is TRBV27, the J call TRBJ1-5, with D possibly being TRBD1 (5 bases). Germline loops: CDR1 MNHEY, CDR2 SMNVEV (reference sequence). The CDR3 has 14 amino acids. Deletions cut 3 bases from V and 3 bases from J, with 9 bases between.

This clonotype was seen a handful of times. One junction end does not reproduce the germline sequence, and a read error may be involved. The genes are TRBV19 and TRBJ1-2; TRBD1 is a possible D gene (5 bases). This CDR3 spans 14 amino acids. Germline CDR1 LNHDA, CDR2 SQIVND (reference sequence). CDR3 nucleotides: TGTGCCAGTAGTATAGCAGGGAGATTGTATGGCCACACCTTC. Amino acids: CASSIAGRLYGHTF.

The genes are TRBV5-1 and TRBJ2-7; TRBD1 agrees at 9 bases. This CDR3 contains 15 residues. Trimming removed 1 base from V and 5 bases from J; junction bases left unmatched: 7. CDR1 and CDR2 (germline): SGHRS, YFSETQ. CDR3 DNA: TGCGCCAGCAGCTTGTTCCGGACAGGGGCGGACGAGCAGTACTTC. Translation: CASSLFRTGADEQYF.

The chain couples TRBV6-5 to TRBJ1-3, with D unresolved. Trimming took 6 bases from V and 10 from J, leaving 16 bases between them. The CDR3 is 13 amino acids. CDR1 is MNHEY and CDR2 is SVGAGI in the germline V gene. The CDR3 sequence is CASRTRESLTIYF. The CDR3 DNA reads as TGTGCCAGCAGAACCCGGGAGTCTTTAACCATATATTTT.

Of note for this clonotype: No conserved phenylalanine or tryptophan ends this CDR3, so it is likely a read error. DNA for the CDR3: TGTGCCAGCAGCTGGGACACCACCTACGAGCAGTACCTC. Its translation is CASSWDTTYEQYL. The rearrangement uses TRBV6-5 and TRBJ2-7, with TRBD1 as a possible D gene (6 bases). The V and J ends lost 6 bases and 2 bases respectively, with 11 bases between them. The CDR3 runs 13 residues. Germline V CDR1 and CDR2: MNHEY, SVGAGI.

V usage is TRBV19 and J usage is TRBJ2-7; D gene uncertain. Trimming removed 7 bases at V and 2 bases at J, with 12 bases between. Germline CDR1 is LNHDA and CDR2 is SQIVND (reference sequence). The CDR3 covers 13 residues. CDR3 residues: CASNSGRTYEQYF. CDR3 DNA sequence: TGTGCCAGTAACTCCGGACGGACCTACGAGCAGTACTTC.

This clonotype was found a few times. The V call is TRBV27, the J call TRBJ2-7; no clear D. The CDR3 sequence is 14 residues long. Germline V gene sequence: CDR1 MNHEY, CDR2 SMNVEV (reference sequence). The V gene lost 6 bases and the J gene lost 2 bases, with 14 bases spanning the gap. Written as DNA, the CDR3 is TGTGCCAGCAGCCCCGTATGGGCGACCTACGAGCAGTACTTC. This encodes CASSPVWATYEQYF.

The chain is built from TRBV11-2 and TRBJ2-2; D unclear. There are 17 residues in the CDR3. In germline, CDR1 is SGHAT, CDR2 FQNNGV. The V and J ends lost 3 bases and 0 bases respectively, with 14 bases between them. CDR3 amino acids: CASSFYKIIANTGELFF. In DNA form, the CDR3 reads TGTGCCAGCAGCTTTTACAAAATAATCGCGAACACCGGGGAGCTGTTTTTT. Full variable domain (rest looked up from reference TRBV11-2 and TRBJ2-2): EAGVAQSPRYKIIEKRQSVAFWCNPISGHATLYWYQQILGQGPKLLIQFQNNGVVDDSQLPKDRFSAERLKGVDSTLKIQPAKLEDSAVYLCASSFYKIIANTGELFFGEGSRLTVL.